Given below is one T cell receptor (beta chain) in context. The data derive from a study of control samples from healthy donors and cancer patients. The protocol was immunoSEQ multiplex PCR, while the TCRdb copy is restricted to in-frame clones and leaves out a portion. The repertoire holds around 48,000 clones, with over 90% as singletons. This CDR3 region has 11 residues. Trimming took 0 bases from V and 12 from J, leaving 9 bases between them. CDR1 and CDR2 from the germline V gene are SGHRS and YFSETQ. The J gene is TRBJ1-1, the V gene TRBV5-1; the D is unclear. The sequenced sample was PBMCs. The sequence was obtained from a woman aged 50 to 60 with head and neck cancer. In DNA, the CDR3 is TGCGCCAGCAGCTTGGAGGGTGAGCCTTTCTTT. This sequence encodes CASSLEGEPFF.